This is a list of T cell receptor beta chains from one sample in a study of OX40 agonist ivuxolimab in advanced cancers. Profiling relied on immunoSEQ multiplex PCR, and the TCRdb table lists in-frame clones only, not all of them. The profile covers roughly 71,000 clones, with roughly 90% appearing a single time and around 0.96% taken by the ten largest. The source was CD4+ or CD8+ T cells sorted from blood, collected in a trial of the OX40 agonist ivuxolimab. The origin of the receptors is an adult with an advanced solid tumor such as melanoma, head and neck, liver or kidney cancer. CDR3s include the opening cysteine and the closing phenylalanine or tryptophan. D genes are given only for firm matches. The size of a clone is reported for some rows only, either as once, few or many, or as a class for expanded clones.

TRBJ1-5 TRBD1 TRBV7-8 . CASSPTGGWNQPQHF TGTGCCAGCAGCCCGACAGGGGGCTGGAATCAGCCCCAGCATTTT
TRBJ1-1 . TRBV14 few CASTLGQNTEAFF TGTGCCAGCACCCTAGGACAGAACACTGAAGCTTTCTTT
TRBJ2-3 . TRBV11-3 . CASSTDTDTQYF TGTGCCAGCAGCACCGACACAGATACGCAGTATTTT
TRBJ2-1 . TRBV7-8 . CASSLAIGGSSYNEQFF TGTGCCAGCAGCTTAGCGATAGGGGGGAGCTCCTACAATGAGCAGTTCTTC
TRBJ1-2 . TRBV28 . CASSSHLNYGYTF TGTGCCAGCAGTTCCCACCTTAACTATGGCTACACCTTC
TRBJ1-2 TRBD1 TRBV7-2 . CASSLATGGAAGYTF TGTGCCAGCAGCTTGGCCACAGGGGGCGCCGCCGGCTACACCTTC
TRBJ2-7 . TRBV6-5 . CASRGPTYEQYF TGTGCCAGCAGGGGGCCGACCTACGAGCAGTACTTC
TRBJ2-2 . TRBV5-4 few CASSDHRQANTGELFF TGTGCCAGCAGCGACCACCGACAGGCGAACACCGGGGAGCTGTTTTTT
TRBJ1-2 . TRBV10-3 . CAISVEGDGGYTF TGTGCCATCAGTGTCGAGGGGGACGGAGGCTACACCTTC
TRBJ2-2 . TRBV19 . CASILRAGMAGELFF TGTGCCAGTATCCTCCGGGCAGGGATGGCCGGGGAGCTGTTTTTT
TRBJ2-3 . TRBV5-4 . CASSFLQGLADTQYF TGTGCCAGCAGCTTTTTACAGGGATTGGCAGATACGCAGTATTTT
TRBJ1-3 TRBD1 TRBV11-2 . CASSPQGATGNTIYF TGTGCCAGCAGCCCACAGGGGGCAACGGGAAACACCATATATTTT
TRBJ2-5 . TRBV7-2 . CASSVNGNGGETQYF TGTGCCAGCAGCGTAAACGGGAACGGGGGAGAGACCCAGTACTTC
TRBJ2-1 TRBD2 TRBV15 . CATEAGGVYNEQFF TGTGCCACCGAAGCGGGGGGTGTCTACAATGAGCAGTTCTTC
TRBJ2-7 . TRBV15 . CATSRGTIHYEQYF TGTGCCACCAGCAGAGGGACTATCCACTACGAGCAGTACTTC
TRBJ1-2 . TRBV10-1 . CASSEGGRGYGYTF TGCGCCAGCAGTGAAGGGGGGCGAGGTTATGGCTACACCTTC
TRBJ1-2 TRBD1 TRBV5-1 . CASSFDRGRYGYTF TGCGCCAGCAGCTTCGACAGGGGCCGGTATGGCTACACCTTC
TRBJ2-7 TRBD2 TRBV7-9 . CASGPSGGAPEQYF TGTGCCAGCGGGCCGAGCGGGGGGGCACCTGAGCAGTACTTC
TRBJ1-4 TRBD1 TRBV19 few CASSPTGTRRLFF TGTGCCAGTAGTCCGACAGGGACCCGCCGCCTGTTTTTT
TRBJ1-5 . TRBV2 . CASRDRASNQPQHF TGTGCCAGCAGGGACCGGGCCAGCAATCAGCCCCAGCATTTT
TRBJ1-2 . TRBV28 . CASSPPTGIVGYTF TGTGCCAGCAGTCCCCCAACAGGGATCGTGGGCTACACCTTC
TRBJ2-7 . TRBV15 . CARPRGFEWDEQYF TGTGCCAGACCAAGAGGGTTCGAATGGGACGAGCAGTACTTC
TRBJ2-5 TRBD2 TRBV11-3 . CASSFGGRQETQYF TGTGCCAGCAGTTTTGGCGGGAGACAAGAGACCCAGTACTTC
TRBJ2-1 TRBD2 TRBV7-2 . CASSPLAGGPIDRFF TGTGCCAGCAGCCCCCTGGCGGGGGGCCCGATCGATCGGTTCTTC
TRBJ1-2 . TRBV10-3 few CAISESRTEAYTF TGTGCCATCAGTGAGTCCAGGACAGAAGCCTACACCTTC
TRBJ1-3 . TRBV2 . CASSVGGNGNTIYF TGTGCCAGCAGTGTGGGAGGGAATGGAAACACCATATATTTT
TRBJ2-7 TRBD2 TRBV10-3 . CAISETSGDSYEQYF TGTGCCATCAGTGAGACTAGCGGAGACTCCTACGAGCAGTACTTC
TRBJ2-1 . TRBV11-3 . CASKGGWGSEQFF TGTGCCAGCAAAGGGGGGTGGGGCAGTGAGCAGTTCTTC
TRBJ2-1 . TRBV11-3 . CASSLIGVYNEQFF TGTGCCAGCAGCTTAATCGGCGTTTACAATGAGCAGTTCTTC
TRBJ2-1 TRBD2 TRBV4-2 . CASSRRLAGDYNEQFF TGTGCCAGCAGCCGCCGACTAGCGGGGGATTACAATGAGCAGTTCTTC
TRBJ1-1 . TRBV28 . CASSSPGGEAFF TGTGCCAGCAGCAGCCCCGGAGGTGAAGCTTTCTTT
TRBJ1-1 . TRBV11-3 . CASSWDTMNTEAFF TGTGCCAGCAGCTGGGACACGATGAACACTGAAGCTTTCTTT
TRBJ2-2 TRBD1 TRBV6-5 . CASSRDRANTGELFF TGTGCCAGCAGCCGAGACAGGGCGAACACCGGGGAGCTGTTTTTT
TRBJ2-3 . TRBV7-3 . CASSSHRDTGQYF TGTGCCAGCAGCTCCCACCGGGACACCGGGCAGTATTTT
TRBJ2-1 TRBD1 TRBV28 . CASSVPGQGSYNEQFF TGTGCCAGCAGCGTTCCGGGACAGGGATCCTACAATGAGCAGTTCTTC
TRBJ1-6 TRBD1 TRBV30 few CAWNRGLDNSPLHF TGTGCCTGGAACAGGGGATTGGATAATTCACCCCTCCACTTT
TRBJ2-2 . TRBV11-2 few CASSLGRGTGELFF TGTGCCAGCAGCTTAGGGAGGGGCACCGGGGAGCTGTTTTTT
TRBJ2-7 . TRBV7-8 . CASSLPRITSYEQYF TGTGCCAGCAGCTTACCCCGGATAACCTCCTACGAGCAGTACTTC
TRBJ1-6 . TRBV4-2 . CASSQAPNSPLHF TGTGCCAGCAGCCAAGCCCCTAATTCACCCCTCCACTTT
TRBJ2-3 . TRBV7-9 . CASSLWGAADTQYF TGTGCCAGCAGCTTATGGGGGGCGGCAGATACGCAGTATTTT
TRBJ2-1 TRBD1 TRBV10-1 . CASSATGTGVGNEQFF TGCGCCAGCAGTGCCACCGGGACAGGGGTGGGCAATGAGCAGTTCTTC
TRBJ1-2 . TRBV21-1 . CASSKVAGLRVYGYTF TGTGCCAGCAGCAAAGTGGCCGGGTTGAGGGTCTATGGCTACACCTTC
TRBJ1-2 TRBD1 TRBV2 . CASRFDRGLGGYTF TGTGCCAGCAGATTTGACAGGGGGTTGGGTGGCTACACCTTC
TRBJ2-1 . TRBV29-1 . CSVVRWLTYNEQFF TGCAGCGTTGTTCGTTGGCTAACCTACAATGAGCAGTTCTTC
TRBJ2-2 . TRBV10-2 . CASSDTRPVVGELFF TGCGCCAGCAGTGATACGCGGCCGGTCGTCGGGGAGCTGTTTTTT
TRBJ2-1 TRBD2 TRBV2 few CASKRGSYNEQFF TGTGCCAGCAAGCGGGGCTCCTACAATGAGCAGTTCTTC
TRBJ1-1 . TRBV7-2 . CASSLVENTEAFF TGTGCCAGCAGCTTAGTCGAGAACACTGAAGCTTTCTTT
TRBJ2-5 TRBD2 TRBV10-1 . CASSEGTSVETQYF TGCGCCAGCAGTGAAGGGACTAGCGTGGAGACCCAGTACTTC